This TCR beta chain was found in a study of T cell responses to AZD1222 COVID-19 vaccine. At the level of the study: Some second doses came at about 4 weeks and others at about 12 weeks; these were pooled. Broader study findings: Vaccine-related CD4 TCRs covered spike, predominating at 160-218 and 743-854.

This table comes from immunoSEQ multiplex PCR, and its TCRdb copy is limited to in-frame clones, with some not included. The data hold tens of thousands of clones, with approximately 80% observed a single time. For this clone: The antigen is not known.

Germline loops: CDR1 SGHKS, CDR2 YYEKEE (reference sequence). J gave up 7 bases and V 7 bases, and 10 bases lay outside the gene matches. The CDR3 loop spans 14 amino acids. The material sequenced was peripheral blood, taken on day 0 of AZD1222 vaccination. The origin of this receptor is an adult in good health. J is TRBJ2-1 and V is TRBV5-5, with 8 bases fitting TRBD1. CDR3 loop: CASDLRQGRNEQFF. CDR3 coding DNA: TGTGCCAGCGACTTAAGACAGGGGCGTAATGAGCAGTTCTTC.